This TCR beta chain was obtained from a study of T cell responses to AZD1222 COVID-19 vaccine. Method: immunoSEQ multiplex PCR; TCRdb's copy keeps in-frame clones and lacks some. This repertoire shows 85,000 to 130,000 clones, 80% to 90% found once; its top ten account for around 9.4%. Whole-study results and caveats: Reportedly, nearly half the spike-specific TCRs target unmutated variant regions.

J lost 2 bases, V lost 5 bases, and 5 bases had no gene match. Germline-derived CDR1 and CDR2 are SGHVS and FQNEAQ. The CDR3 extends over 16 amino acids. With regard to this clone: Its antigen is unidentified.

The material sequenced was peripheral blood, taken on day 0 of AZD1222 vaccination. The rearrangement joins TRBV7-8 to TRBJ2-2; TRBD1 aligns across 10 bases. The TCR originated in an adult in good health. CDR3 sequence: CASSPRQGANTGELFF. CDR3 in DNA: TGTGCCAGCAGCCCCCGACAGGGGGCAAACACCGGGGAGCTGTTTTTT.